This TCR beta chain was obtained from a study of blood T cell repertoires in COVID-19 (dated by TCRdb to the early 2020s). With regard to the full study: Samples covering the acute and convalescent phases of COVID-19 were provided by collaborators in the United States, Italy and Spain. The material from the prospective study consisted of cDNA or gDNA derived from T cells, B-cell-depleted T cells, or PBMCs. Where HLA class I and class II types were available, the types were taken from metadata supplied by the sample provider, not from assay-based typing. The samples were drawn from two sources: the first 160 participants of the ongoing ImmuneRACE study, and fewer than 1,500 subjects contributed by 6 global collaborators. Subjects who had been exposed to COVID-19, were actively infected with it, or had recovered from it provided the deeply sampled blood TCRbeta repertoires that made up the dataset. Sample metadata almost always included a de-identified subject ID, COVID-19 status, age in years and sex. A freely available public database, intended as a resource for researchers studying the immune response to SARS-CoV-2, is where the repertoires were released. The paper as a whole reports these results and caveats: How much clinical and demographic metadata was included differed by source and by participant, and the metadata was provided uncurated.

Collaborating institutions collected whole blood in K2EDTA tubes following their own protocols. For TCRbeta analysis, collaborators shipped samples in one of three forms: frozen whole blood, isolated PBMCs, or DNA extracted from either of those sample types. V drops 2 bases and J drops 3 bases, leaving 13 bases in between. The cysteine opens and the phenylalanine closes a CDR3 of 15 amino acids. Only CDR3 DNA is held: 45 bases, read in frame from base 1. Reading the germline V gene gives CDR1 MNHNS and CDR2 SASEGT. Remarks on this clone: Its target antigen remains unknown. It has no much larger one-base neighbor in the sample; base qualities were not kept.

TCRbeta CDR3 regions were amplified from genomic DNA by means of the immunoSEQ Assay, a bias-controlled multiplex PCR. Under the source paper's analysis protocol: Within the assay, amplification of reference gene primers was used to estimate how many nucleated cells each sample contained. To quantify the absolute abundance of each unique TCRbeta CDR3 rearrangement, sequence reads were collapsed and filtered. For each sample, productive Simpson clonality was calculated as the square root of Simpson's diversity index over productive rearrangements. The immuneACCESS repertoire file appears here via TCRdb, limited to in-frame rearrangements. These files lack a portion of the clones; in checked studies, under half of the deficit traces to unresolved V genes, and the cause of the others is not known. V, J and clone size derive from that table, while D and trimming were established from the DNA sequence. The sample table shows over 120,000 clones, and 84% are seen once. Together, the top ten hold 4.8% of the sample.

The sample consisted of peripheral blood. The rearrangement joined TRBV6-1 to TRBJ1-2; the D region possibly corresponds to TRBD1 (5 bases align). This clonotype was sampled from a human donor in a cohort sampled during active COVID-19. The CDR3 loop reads CASSEWGRTDYGYTF. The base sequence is TGTGCCAGCAGTGAATGGGGCAGAACGGACTATGGCTACACCTTC.